This T cell receptor beta chain emerged from a study of OX40 agonist ivuxolimab in advanced cancers. Study-wide context: Patients were dosed with the agonistic anti-OX40 (CD134) antibody ivuxolimab.

With 4 bases clipped from V and 2 bases from J, the junction kept 1 base outside the gene matches. Per germline, CDR1 WSHSY and CDR2 SAAADI. CDR3 length: 13 residues. The table came from immunoSEQ multiplex PCR; TCRdb's copy has only in-frame clones and leaves some out. The repertoire includes nearly 70,000 clones, approximately 90% of them detected once, and roughly 7.8% sits in the top ten. On this clone itself: Its antigen is undetermined.

Points from the study as a whole: Blood T cells, both CD4+ and CD8+, expanded clonally by week 6 at 0.1 to 3.0 mg/kg. Some patients without response likewise showed low normalized clonal expansion.

The sequenced sample was CD4+ or CD8+ T cells sorted from blood, obtained in a trial of the OX40 agonist ivuxolimab. The TCR comes from an adult with an advanced solid tumor such as melanoma, head and neck, liver or kidney cancer. This chain connects TRBV10-2 to TRBJ2-5; 7 bases fit TRBD1. The CDR3 spells CASSGTGQETQYF. CDR3 bases: TGCGCCAGCAGTGGGACAGGACAAGAGACCCAGTACTTC.